Here is one T cell receptor (beta chain) with its context. These data belong to a study of T-cell memory formation after mild COVID-19. V dropped 4 bases and J dropped 10 bases, with 13 bases sitting between them. Germline V gives CDR1 SGHTA, CDR2 FQGNSA. The CDR3 length is 13 residues. Each CDR3 protein is one row after TCRdb ran MiXCR on the 5' RACE reads. The sample shows about 130,000 distinct CDR3 sequences, 5% to 6.5% of them seen only once. The clonotype originates from an adult woman who had mild COVID-19 (a few samples of this study predate the infection). Cell type and time point are not known. Material: PBMCs or a T cell subset sorted from them (not recorded which). The chain uses TRBV7-2 and TRBJ1-4, with D possibly being TRBD1 (5 bases). This CDR3 is CASSSGRWGKLFF. The CDR3 bases are TGTGCCAGCAGCTCGGGACGTTGGGGAAAACTGTTTTTT.